This T cell receptor (beta chain) was identified in a study of cytomegalovirus exposure and HLA in healthy donors. CDR3 length: 16 residues. V gave up 4 bases and J gave up 3 bases, with 17 bases separating them. CDR1 and CDR2 (germline): SGHTS, YDEGEE. Turning to this clone: Antigen specificity is unknown.

Study-level points and caveats: Later analysis identified a missense DCLRE1C variant that was linked to TCR beta V- and J-gene trimming. Confirmation in vitro established that a few CMV-associated chains were specific for CMV antigens. It was reported in a later analysis that an Asian-associated ancestry cluster showed fewer N-insertions than the 666-donor mean. In a later analysis, HLA-associated TCR beta chains were more clonally expanded than equally common others.

A multiplex PCR was run with 60 Vbeta primers and 13 Jbeta primers. TCRdb keeps only in-frame clones here, not all; method: immunoSEQ multiplex PCR. The table has approximately 200,000 clones, just under 75% seen once. Sample: PBMCs. The receptor was derived from a man aged 25-45 years in good health and CMV-seropositive. The V gene is TRBV5-8, the J gene TRBJ2-4, with D tentatively TRBD2 (5 bases). The CDR3 DNA sequence: TGTGCCAGCAGCCCCGACTATACGACGGGCAAAAACATTCAGTACTTC. As protein: CASSPDYTTGKNIQYF.